This T cell receptor beta chain was documented in a study of T-cell reconstitution after alpha-beta-depleted transplantation in children. Using unique molecular identifiers, the investigators prepared the TCRbeta library. TCRdb used MiXCR to reprocess the PCR reads, holding one entry per CDR3 protein. In the table there are under 140,000 distinct CDR3 sequences, about a tenth of which are singletons. Germline lookup yields CDR1 SGDLS and CDR2 YYNGEE. The CDR3 spans 15 residues. Trimming pared 5 bases from V and 3 bases from J, leaving 15 bases between. The sequencing used PBMCs from the stem cell graft donor, collected from the stem cell graft. The sequence was obtained from a human donor who donated a stem cell graft to a child with acute lymphoblastic leukemia. The rearrangement links TRBV9 to TRBJ2-1, with D possibly matching TRBD2 (6 bases). CDR3 DNA sequence: TGTGCCAGCAGTGTAAGCGGGTTCGACTACAATGAGCAGTTCTTC. Translation gives CASSVSGFDYNEQFF.